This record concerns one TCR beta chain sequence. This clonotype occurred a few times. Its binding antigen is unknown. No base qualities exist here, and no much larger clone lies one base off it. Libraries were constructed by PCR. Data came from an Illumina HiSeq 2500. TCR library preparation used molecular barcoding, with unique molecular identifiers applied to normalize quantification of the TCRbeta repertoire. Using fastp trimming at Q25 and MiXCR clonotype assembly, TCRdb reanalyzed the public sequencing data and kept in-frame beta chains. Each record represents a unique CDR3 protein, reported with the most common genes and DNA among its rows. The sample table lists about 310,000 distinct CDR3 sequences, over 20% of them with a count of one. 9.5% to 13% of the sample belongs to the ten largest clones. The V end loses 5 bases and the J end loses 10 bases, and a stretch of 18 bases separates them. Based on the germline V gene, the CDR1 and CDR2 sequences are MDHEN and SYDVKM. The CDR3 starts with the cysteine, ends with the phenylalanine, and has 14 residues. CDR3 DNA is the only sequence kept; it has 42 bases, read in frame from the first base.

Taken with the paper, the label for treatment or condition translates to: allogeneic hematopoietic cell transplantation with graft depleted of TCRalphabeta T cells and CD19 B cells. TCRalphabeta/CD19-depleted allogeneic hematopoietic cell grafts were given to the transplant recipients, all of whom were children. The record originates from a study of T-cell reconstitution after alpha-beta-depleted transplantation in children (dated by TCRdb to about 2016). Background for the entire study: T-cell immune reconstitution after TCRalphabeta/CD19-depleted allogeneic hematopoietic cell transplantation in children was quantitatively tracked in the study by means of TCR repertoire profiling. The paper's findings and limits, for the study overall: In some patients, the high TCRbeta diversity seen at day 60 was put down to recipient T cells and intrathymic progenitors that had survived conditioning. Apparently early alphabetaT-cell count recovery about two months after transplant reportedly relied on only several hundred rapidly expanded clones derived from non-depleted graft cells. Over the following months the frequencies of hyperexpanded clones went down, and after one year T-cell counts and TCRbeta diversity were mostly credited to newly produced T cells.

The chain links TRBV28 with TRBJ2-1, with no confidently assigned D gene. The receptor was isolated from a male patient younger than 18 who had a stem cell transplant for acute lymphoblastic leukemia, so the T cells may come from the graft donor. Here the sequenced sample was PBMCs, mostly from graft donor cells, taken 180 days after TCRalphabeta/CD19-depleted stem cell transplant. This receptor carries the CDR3 CASSPSRFLFEQFF. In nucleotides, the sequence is TGTGCCAGCAGTCCATCCCGATTTCTCTTCGAGCAGTTCTTC.